Listed here is a single TCR beta chain. One end of the junction is discordant with germline, which a read error may explain. This specimen comes from a study of blood T cells in healthy people across ages. The CDR3 sequence is 14 residues long. Germline CDR1 is SNHLY and CDR2 is FYNNEI. Combining a sample-barcoded 5' primer with a J-beta primer mix, a second PCR ran for roughly 7 to 11 cycles. TCRdb ran MiXCR on the 5' RACE reads and lists one entry per CDR3 protein. This table holds 700,000 to 950,000 distinct CDR3 sequences, around 40% found once. Sequencing was carried out using blood. The origin of this receptor is an older woman in good health. The chain carries TRBV2 and TRBJ2-1, with D uncertain. CDR3 loop: CTSSEVRSYNEQFF. CDR3 sequence (DNA): TGTACCAGCAGTGAAGTCCGCTCCTACAATGAGCAGTTCTTC.